The next 32 T cell receptor beta chains were all read from a single sample in a study of blood T cells in healthy people across ages (dated by TCRdb to the mid-2010s). Libraries were built with 5' RACE. Sequenced on an Illumina HiSeq 2500. The second PCR ran for about 6 to 12 cycles and used a J-beta primer mix along with a sample-barcoded 5' primer. TCRdb redid the processing of the public reads, applying fastp at Q25 and MiXCR, and retained in-frame beta chains. Merged by CDR3 protein, the rows form single entries marked with the most common genes and DNA. This sample is represented by 450,000 to 650,000 distinct CDR3 sequences; around 24% of them were singletons. The leading ten clones occupy 8.7% of the sample. The data were also submitted as part of a second study, on T cells of mothers and their children.

Specimen: blood. The receptor source for this set is a boy aged 10-17 years in good health.

This clonotype was recorded only once. The chain links TRBV27 to TRBJ2-3; D is unclear. This CDR3 contains 14 residues. Trimming took 5 bases from V and 0 from J, leaving 9 bases between them. Germline loops: CDR1 MNHEY, CDR2 SMNVEV (reference sequence). The CDR3 DNA sequence: TGTGCCAGCAGTGTTGAGCCTAGCACAGATACGCAGTATTTT. This gives the protein CASSVEPSTDTQYF.

The chain links TRBV4-3 to TRBJ1-1; 7 bases fit TRBD1. Per germline, CDR1 LGHNA and CDR2 YSLEER. The junction had 4 bases not matched to a gene; V was cut back by 2 bases and J by 4 bases. This CDR3 has 14 residues. The chain's CDR3 is CASSQSTGRTEAFF. Written as DNA, the CDR3 is TGCGCCAGCAGCCAATCGACAGGGCGCACTGAAGCTTTCTTT.

In regard to this clonotype: One end of the junction fails to match germline, which may point to a read error. Written as DNA, the CDR3 is TGTGCCAGCTTTGGGGGGCCGACCTACGGGCAGTACTTC. It yields the protein CASFGGPTYGQYF. The chain carries TRBV27 and TRBJ2-7; D may be TRBD1 or TRBD2 (6 bases each). Looked up from germline, CDR1 is MNHEY and CDR2 is SMNVEV (reference sequence). The CDR3 extends over 13 amino acids.

This clonotype has at least ten counts. The chain employs TRBV7-2 and TRBJ2-5, with D hard to call. V was clipped by 4 bases and J by 4 bases, with 4 bases between them. Per germline, CDR1 SGHTA and CDR2 FQGNSA. The CDR3 consists of 11 residues. In DNA form, the CDR3 reads TGTGCCAGCAGCTCACTAGAGACCCAGTACTTC. Protein product: CASSSLETQYF.

This clonotype was seen only a few times. V and J are TRBV29-1 and TRBJ1-2; no firm D call. This CDR3 region has 11 residues. The germline gives CDR1 SQVTM, CDR2 ANQGSEA. V was pared by 6 bases and J by 2 bases, with 7 bases between. CDR3 region: CSVGENYGYTF. CDR3 nucleotide sequence: TGCAGCGTGGGAGAGAACTATGGCTACACCTTC. The variable domain in full, with the rest retrieved from reference TRBV29-1 and TRBJ1-2, is SAVISQKPSRDICQRGTSLTIQCQVDSQVTMMFWYRQQPGQSLTLIATANQGSEATYESGFVIDKFPISRPNLTFSTLTVSNMSPEDSSIYLCSVGENYGYTFGSGTRLTVV.

This clonotype was found a few times. The chain recombines TRBV27 with TRBJ2-4; 14 bases fit TRBD2. The CDR3 sequence is 19 residues long. Germline CDR1 is MNHEY and CDR2 is SMNVEV (reference sequence). V lost 0 bases to trimming and J lost 1 base; unmatched junction nucleotides: 5. The CDR3 region is CASSLSGLAGASAKNIQYF. The CDR3 region has the DNA TGTGCCAGCAGTTTATCGGGACTAGCGGGGGCCTCCGCCAAAAACATTCAGTACTTC.

The sample holds many counts of this clonotype. In DNA, the CDR3 is TGCGCCAGCAGTCAATATCAGGGGGGAAATGAAAAACTGTTTTTT. This encodes CASSQYQGGNEKLFF. The gene calls are TRBV4-1 and TRBJ1-4; 7 bases fit TRBD1. The CDR3 totals 15 residues. After removal of 6 bases from V and 5 bases from J, the junction contained 9 bases not matched to a gene. Looked up from germline, CDR1 is MGHRA and CDR2 is YSYEKL.

Only a few counts were recorded for this clonotype. The CDR3 nucleotides are TGTGCCAGCAGTGAATCTATGTCTGAAGCTTTCTTT. Translation gives CASSESMSEAFF. The V and J genes are TRBV25-1 and TRBJ1-1; D unresolved. Trimming cost V 1 base and J 6 bases, with 6 bases left between them. From germline, CDR1 is MGHDK and CDR2 SYGVNS. The CDR3 length is 12 residues.

As for this clonotype: The DNA is omitted, as the CDR3 cannot be located on it reliably, and the CDR3 follows TCRdb's listing. The chain has TRBV6-2 or TRBV6-3 and TRBJ2-3; TRBD1, the table's D call, was not compared with the DNA. Per germline, CDR1 MNHEY and CDR2 SVGEGT. The CDR3 sequence runs 20 residues, both termini included. The CDR3 protein is CASSPVGANVLTFGAPMQYF.

V usage is TRBV28 and J usage is TRBJ2-1; TRBD2 matches at 11 bases. The CDR3 is 15 residues long. V gave up 6 bases and J gave up 6 bases; unmatched junction bases: 7. CDR1 is MDHEN, CDR2 SYDVKM, per germline. The CDR3 spells CASRGGLAETNEQFF. In DNA form, the CDR3 reads TGTGCCAGCAGAGGGGGACTAGCGGAGACCAATGAGCAGTTCTTC.

This clonotype showed up just a few times. This chain uses TRBV7-2 with TRBJ2-5; no clear D. Germline V gene lookup returns CDR1 SGHTA and CDR2 FQGNSA. V was pared by 4 bases and J by 5 bases, with 17 bases between. The CDR3 spans 15 residues. The DNA of the CDR3 is TGTGCCAGCAGCTCCCTTTTGGGCGCTCAGGAGACCCAGTACTTC. This gives the protein CASSSLLGAQETQYF.

This clonotype showed up just a few times. The V gene is TRBV28, the J gene TRBJ2-7; 10 bases map to TRBD1. Per germline, CDR1 MDHEN and CDR2 SYDVKM. The CDR3 is made up of 15 amino acids. J lost 5 bases, V lost 5 bases, and 9 bases had no gene match. The CDR3 DNA is TGTGCCAGCAGTCCGGACAGGGGGTTTCAGCACGAGCAGTACTTC. Its protein product is CASSPDRGFQHEQYF.

The V call is TRBV9, the J call TRBJ1-6; 8 bases match TRBD1. The germline V gene encodes CDR1 SGDLS and CDR2 YYNGEE. The CDR3 is made up of 16 amino acids. V lost 3 bases and J lost 1; bases outside the gene matches: 3. The CDR3 loop reads CASSEGQGSYNSPLHF. In nucleotides, the CDR3 is TGTGCCAGCAGCGAAGGACAGGGTTCCTATAATTCACCCCTCCACTTT.

The gene calls are TRBV28 and TRBJ2-7; D may correspond to TRBD1 or TRBD2 (5 bases each). The CDR3 is made up of 13 amino acids. The V gene lost 3 bases and the J gene lost 10 bases, with 16 bases spanning the gap. Germline CDR1 reads MDHEN; CDR2 reads SYDVKM. This CDR3 is CASSFRDRRIQYF. The CDR3 DNA follows: TGTGCCAGCAGTTTTCGGGACCGTCGTATACAGTACTTC.

This clonotype came up a few times. This chain links TRBV7-9 with TRBJ2-2; D not certain. This CDR3 spans 14 amino acids. Looked up from germline, CDR1 is SEHNR and CDR2 is FQNEAQ (reference sequence). Trimming cost V 5 bases and J 9 bases, with 16 bases left between them. The CDR3 is CASSLISIDRELFF. The DNA for the CDR3 is TGTGCCAGCAGCCTAATCTCGATCGACCGGGAGCTGTTTTTT.

The chain joins TRBV7-9 to TRBJ1-3; perhaps TRBD1 as D (6 bases). The CDR3 runs to 18 residues. Looked up from germline, CDR1 is SEHNR and CDR2 is FQNEAQ (reference sequence). V dropped 6 bases and J dropped 4 bases, with 25 bases sitting between them. CDR3 amino acids: CASSPLAGQPGGGNTIYF. CDR3 nucleotide sequence: TGTGCCAGCAGTCCTTTAGCCGGACAGCCAGGAGGGGGAAACACCATATATTTT. Using reference TRBV7-9 and TRBJ1-3 for the parts outside the CDR3, the full variable domain is DTGVSQNPRHKITKRGQNVTFRCDPISEHNRLYWYRQTLGQGPEFLTYFQNEAQLEKSRLLSDRFSAERPKGSFSTLEIQRTEQGDSAMYLCASSPLAGQPGGGNTIYFGEGSWLTVV.

This clonotype was counted a few times. The chain has TRBV18 and TRBJ2-1; 7 positions match TRBD1. In germline, CDR1 is KGHSH, CDR2 LQKENI. This CDR3 is built from 16 residues. V shed 3 bases and J 0 bases; nucleotides not matched to a gene: 5. The CDR3 sequence: CASSPPGQSSYNEQFF. As DNA, the CDR3 is TGTGCCAGCTCACCGCCGGGACAGAGCTCCTACAATGAGCAGTTCTTC.

This clonotype was found a few times. The chain uses TRBV24-1 and TRBJ2-1, with TRBD2 matching 10 bases. Trimming removed 7 bases from V and 15 bases from J; junction bases left unmatched: 32. This CDR3 comprises 20 residues. CDR1 is KGHDR, CDR2 SFDVKD, per germline. This CDR3 reads CATRYPAGGPSNQSPTERFF. CDR3 nucleotides: TGTGCCACCAGGTACCCAGCGGGAGGGCCCTCTAACCAATCCCCGACGGAGAGGTTCTTC.

There are a few counts of this clonotype. CDR3 loop: CSVVGTGTKNIQYF. CDR3 DNA: TGCAGCGTTGTGGGGACCGGGACTAAAAACATTCAGTACTTC. The J gene is TRBJ2-4, the V gene TRBV29-1, with a possible D match to TRBD2 (6 bases). CDR3 length: 14 residues. The germline CDR1 and CDR2 sequences are SQVTM and ANQGSEA. V lost 4 bases and J lost 4, with 14 bases in between.

A few counts support this clonotype. The rearrangement joins TRBV10-3 to TRBJ2-1; possible D gene TRBD2, 5 bases. Germline CDR1 is ENHRY and CDR2 is SYGVKD. V gave up 4 bases and J gave up 8 bases, with 18 bases separating them. The CDR3 loop spans 15 amino acids. CDR3 DNA: TGTGCCATCAGTGGTGGGAGAGTTTCCGGGGATGAGCAGTTCTTC. Translating gives CAISGGRVSGDEQFF.

This sequence joins TRBV6-5 and TRBJ2-7; TRBD1 or TRBD2 may be the D gene (7 bases each). Germline V gene sequence: CDR1 MNHEY, CDR2 SVGAGI. The CDR3 has 15 residues. Trimming took 7 bases from V and 3 from J, leaving 19 bases between them. CDR3: CASTPGGGRHYEQYF. DNA for the CDR3: TGTGCCAGCACACCAGGGGGGGGGCGTCACTACGAGCAGTACTTC.

The chain links TRBV2 to TRBJ1-2, with 7 bases identical to TRBD1. J gave up 4 bases and V 8 bases, and 10 bases lay outside the gene matches. The CDR3 has 14 amino acids. Germline CDR1 SNHLY, CDR2 FYNNEI. The CDR3 loop is CASAWTGKGYGYTF. As DNA, the CDR3 is TGTGCCAGCGCCTGGACAGGAAAGGGCTATGGCTACACCTTC.

Ten or more counts support this clonotype. The chain employs TRBV2 and TRBJ2-2; either TRBD1 or TRBD2 may fit D (5 bases each). V gave up 3 bases and J gave up 2 bases, with 13 bases separating them. The CDR3 covers 16 residues. Germline CDR1 SNHLY, CDR2 FYNNEI. The CDR3 sequence: CASSESGTDNTGELFF. CDR3 in DNA: TGTGCCAGCAGTGAGTCCGGGACGGATAACACCGGGGAGCTGTTTTTT.

This clonotype was detected only a few times. The V call is TRBV7-9, the J call TRBJ2-2, with D possibly being TRBD1 or TRBD2 (6 bases each). The germline V gene has CDR1 SEHNR and CDR2 FQNEAQ (reference sequence). The CDR3 covers 16 residues. Trimming removed 5 bases at V and 1 base at J, with 14 bases between. The CDR3 sequence: CASSREGGVNTGELFF. The CDR3 DNA reads as TGTGCCAGCAGCCGAGAGGGGGGCGTGAACACCGGGGAGCTGTTTTTT.

V is TRBV12-3 or TRBV12-4 and J is TRBJ2-1; the D gene is possibly TRBD2 (6 bases). The CDR3 runs 14 residues. V was shortened by 6 bases and J by 0 bases, with 9 bases between the two germline ends. CDR3 protein: CASSGGISYNEQFF. CDR3 DNA sequence: TGTGCCAGCAGCGGGGGAATCTCCTACAATGAGCAGTTCTTC.

The chain uses TRBV18 and TRBJ2-7; possibly TRBD1 for D (6 bases). The ends were cut back, 3 bases at V and 4 bases at J, with 13 bases in the middle. Per germline, CDR1 KGHSH and CDR2 LQKENI. The CDR3 loop spans 14 amino acids. CDR3 in amino acids: CASSPGRTAYEQYF. The CDR3 coding sequence is TGTGCCAGCTCACCCGGACGGACAGCTTACGAGCAGTACTTC. The full variable domain, completed using reference TRBV18 and TRBJ2-7, is NAGVMQNPRHLVRRRGQEARLRCSPMKGHSHVYWYRQLPEEGLKFMVYLQKENIIDESGMPKERFSAEFPKEGPSILRIQQVVRGDSAAYFCASSPGRTAYEQYFGPGTRLTVT.

This clonotype occurred many times. The chain carries TRBV12-3 or TRBV12-4 and TRBJ1-4; unclear D gene. The CDR3 has 13 amino acids. The germline V and J ends were trimmed by 8 bases and 4 bases, with 11 bases remaining between them. In nucleotides, the CDR3 is TGTGCCAGCGGTAGGGCGCGTAATGAAAAACTGTTTTTT. Amino acids: CASGRARNEKLFF.

V and J are TRBV6-2 or TRBV6-3 and TRBJ1-5; D is unclear. The CDR3 spans 11 residues. The germline CDR1 and CDR2 sequences are MNHEY and SVGEGT. V was pared by 9 bases and J by 4 bases, with 7 bases between. The CDR3 spells CASGVNQPQHF. CDR3 sequence (DNA): TGTGCCAGTGGAGTTAATCAGCCCCAGCATTTT.

This rearrangement joins TRBV2 to TRBJ2-5; D remains ambiguous. The end of the DNA aligns better with TRBJ2-7, so the J call may be wrong. Germline CDR1 reads SNHLY; CDR2 reads FYNNEI. CDR3 length equals 11 residues. The CDR3 coding sequence is TGTGCCAGCAGTGAAGTCCACGAGCAGTACTTC. This encodes CASSEVHEQYF.

J is TRBJ1-2 and V is TRBV7-2; possible D gene TRBD1, 5 bases. CDR1 SGHTA and CDR2 FQGNSA come from the germline V gene. Trimming removed 6 bases at V and 5 bases at J, with 13 bases between. The CDR3 has 13 residues. CDR3 region: CASSPRGVYGYTF. CDR3 DNA: TGTGCCAGCAGTCCGAGGGGCGTATATGGCTACACCTTC.

This clonotype showed up just a few times. V usage is TRBV20-1 and J usage is TRBJ2-5; 7 bases agree with TRBD1. V was pared by 6 bases and J by 1 base, with 14 bases of the junction left unmatched. CDR3 size: 16 residues. In germline, CDR1 is DFQATT, CDR2 SNEGSKA (reference sequence). The CDR3 DNA sequence: TGCAGTGCCCGGAACCGGGACAGAACTTTCCAAGAGACCCAGTACTTC. The encoded protein is CSARNRDRTFQETQYF.

This chain joins TRBV27 and TRBJ1-2; D possibly corresponds to TRBD1 (6 bases). Trimming left V 8 bases short and J 4 bases short, with 20 bases between. The CDR3 is made up of 15 amino acids. In germline, CDR1 is MNHEY, CDR2 SMNVEV (reference sequence). DNA of the CDR3: TGTGCCAGCGGACCGGGACACCACCCTAGCTATGGCTACACCTTC. Protein product: CASGPGHHPSYGYTF.